The T cell receptor (beta chain) under discussion was sequenced for a study of blood T cell repertoires in COVID-19. Study-level information: The United States, Italy and Spain were the sources of the acute and convalescent COVID-19 samples. In each case, the material was cDNA or gDNA derived from T cells, B-cell-depleted T cells, or PBMCs.

Germline V gene sequence: CDR1 WSHSY, CDR2 SAAADI. V was pared by 7 bases and J by 6 bases, with 14 bases between. This CDR3 has 13 amino acids. The protocol was immunoSEQ multiplex PCR, while the TCRdb copy is restricted to in-frame clones and leaves out a portion. The top ten hold about a sixth of the sample, which has 100,000 to 150,000 clones, 81% seen once. This rearrangement joins TRBV10-2 to TRBJ2-3; D remains ambiguous. Sequencing used peripheral blood. The TCR originated in a man aged 25 to 45 with COVID-19, enrolled during active disease. This CDR3 reads CASMNPPGDTQYF. The DNA of the CDR3 is TGCGCCAGCATGAACCCACCCGGGGATACGCAGTATTTT.